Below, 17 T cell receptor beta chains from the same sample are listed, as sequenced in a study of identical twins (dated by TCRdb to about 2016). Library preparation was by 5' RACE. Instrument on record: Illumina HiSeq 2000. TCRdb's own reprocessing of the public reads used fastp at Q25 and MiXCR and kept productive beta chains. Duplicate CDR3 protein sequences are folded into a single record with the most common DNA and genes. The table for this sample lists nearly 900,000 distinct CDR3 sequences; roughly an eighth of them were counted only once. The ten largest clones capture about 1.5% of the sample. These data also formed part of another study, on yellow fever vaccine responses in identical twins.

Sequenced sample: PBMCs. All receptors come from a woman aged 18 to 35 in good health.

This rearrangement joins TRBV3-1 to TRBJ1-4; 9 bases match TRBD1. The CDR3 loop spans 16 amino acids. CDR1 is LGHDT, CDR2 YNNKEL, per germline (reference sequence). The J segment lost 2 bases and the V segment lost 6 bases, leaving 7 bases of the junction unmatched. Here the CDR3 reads CASRNNRGHTNEKLFF. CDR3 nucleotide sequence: TGTGCCAGCAGGAACAACAGGGGGCATACTAATGAAAAACTGTTTTTT.

CDR3 region: CASSSGGVTEAFF. The CDR3 nucleotides read TGTGCCAGTAGCTCCGGAGGTGTCACTGAAGCTTTCTTT. The J gene is TRBJ1-1, the V gene TRBV19; no definite D call. The CDR3 consists of 13 residues. Germline loops: CDR1 LNHDA, CDR2 SQIVND (reference sequence). V gave up 6 bases and J gave up 4 bases, with 12 bases separating them.

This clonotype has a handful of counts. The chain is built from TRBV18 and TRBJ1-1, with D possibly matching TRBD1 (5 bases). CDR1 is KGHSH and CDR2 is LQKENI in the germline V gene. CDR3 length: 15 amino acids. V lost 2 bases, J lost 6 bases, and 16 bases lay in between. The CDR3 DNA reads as TGTGCCAGCTCACCAAATAAACCGGGGGTGTCTGAAGCTTTCTTT. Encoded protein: CASSPNKPGVSEAFF.

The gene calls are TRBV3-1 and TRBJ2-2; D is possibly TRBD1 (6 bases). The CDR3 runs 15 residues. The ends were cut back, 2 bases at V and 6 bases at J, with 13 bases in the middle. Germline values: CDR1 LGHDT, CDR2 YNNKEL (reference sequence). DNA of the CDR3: TGTGCCAGCAGCCAACTGGGGGCGCAGTCCGGGGAGCTGTTTTTT. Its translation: CASSQLGAQSGELFF. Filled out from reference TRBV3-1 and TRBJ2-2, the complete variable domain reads DTAVSQTPKYLVTQMGNDKSIKCEQNLGHDTMYWYKQDSKKFLKIMFSYNNKELIINETVPNRFSPKSPDKAHLNLHINSLELGDSAVYFCASSQLGAQSGELFFGEGSRLTVL.

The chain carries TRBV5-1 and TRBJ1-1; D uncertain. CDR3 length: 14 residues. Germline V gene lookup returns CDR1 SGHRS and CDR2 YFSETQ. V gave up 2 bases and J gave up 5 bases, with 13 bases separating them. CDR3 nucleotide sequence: TGCGCCAGCAGCTTTAATTGGGGAGGGACTGAAGCTTTCTTT. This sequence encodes CASSFNWGGTEAFF.

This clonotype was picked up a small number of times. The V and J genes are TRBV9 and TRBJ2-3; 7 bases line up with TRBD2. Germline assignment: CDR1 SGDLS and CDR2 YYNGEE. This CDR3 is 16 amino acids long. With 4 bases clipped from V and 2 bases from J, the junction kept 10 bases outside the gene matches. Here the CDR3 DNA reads TGTGCCAGCAGCCCAAGGGCGGGAGAGACCACAGATACGCAGTATTTT. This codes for CASSPRAGETTDTQYF.

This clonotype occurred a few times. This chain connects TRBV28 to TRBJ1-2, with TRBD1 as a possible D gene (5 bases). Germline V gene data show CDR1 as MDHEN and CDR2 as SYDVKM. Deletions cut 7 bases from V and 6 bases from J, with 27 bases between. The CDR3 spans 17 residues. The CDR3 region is CASTLSLGFRDSDGYTF. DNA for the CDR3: TGTGCCAGCACTCTAAGTCTCGGGTTCCGGGACTCGGATGGCTACACCTTC.

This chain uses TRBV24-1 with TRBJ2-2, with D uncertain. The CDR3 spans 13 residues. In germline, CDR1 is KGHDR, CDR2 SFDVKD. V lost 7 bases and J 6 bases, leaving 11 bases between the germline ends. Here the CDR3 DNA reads TGTGCCACCAGCTCCATTCGGGCCGGGGAGCTGTTTTTT. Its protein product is CATSSIRAGELFF.

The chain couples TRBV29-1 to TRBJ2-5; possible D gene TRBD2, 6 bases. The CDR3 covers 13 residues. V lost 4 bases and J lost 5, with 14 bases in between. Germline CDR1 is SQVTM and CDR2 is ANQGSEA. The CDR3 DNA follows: TGCAGCGTTGGAATCGGGAGCTTGGAGACCCAGTACTTC. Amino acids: CSVGIGSLETQYF.

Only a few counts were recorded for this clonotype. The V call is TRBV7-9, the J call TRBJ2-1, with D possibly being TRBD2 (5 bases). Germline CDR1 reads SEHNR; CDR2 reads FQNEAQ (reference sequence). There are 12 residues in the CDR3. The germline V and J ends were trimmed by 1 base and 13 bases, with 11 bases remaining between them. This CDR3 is CASSLDGEYQFF. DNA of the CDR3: TGTGCCAGCAGCTTAGACGGGGAGTACCAGTTCTTC.

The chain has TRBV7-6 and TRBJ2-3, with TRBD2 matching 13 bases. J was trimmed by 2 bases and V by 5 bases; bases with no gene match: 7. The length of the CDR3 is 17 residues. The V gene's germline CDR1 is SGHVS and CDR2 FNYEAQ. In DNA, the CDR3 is TGTGCCAGCAGCCGCGGACTAGCGGGGGCGGTCACAGATACGCAGTATTTT. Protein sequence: CASSRGLAGAVTDTQYF.

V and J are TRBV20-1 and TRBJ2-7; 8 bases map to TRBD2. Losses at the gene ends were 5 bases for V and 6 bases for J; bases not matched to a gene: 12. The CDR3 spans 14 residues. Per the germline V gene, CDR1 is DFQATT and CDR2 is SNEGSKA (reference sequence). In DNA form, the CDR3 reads TGCAGTGCTGGAGGACCACGGGGGGGTCTCGAGCAGTACGTC. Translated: CSAGGPRGGLEQYV.

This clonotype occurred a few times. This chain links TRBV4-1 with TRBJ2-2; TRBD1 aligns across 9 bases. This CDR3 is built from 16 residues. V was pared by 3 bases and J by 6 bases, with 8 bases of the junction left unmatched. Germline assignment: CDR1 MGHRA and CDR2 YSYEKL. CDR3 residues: CASSQDRGPRPGELFF. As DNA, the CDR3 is TGCGCCAGCAGCCAGGACAGGGGCCCCCGGCCCGGGGAGCTGTTTTTT.

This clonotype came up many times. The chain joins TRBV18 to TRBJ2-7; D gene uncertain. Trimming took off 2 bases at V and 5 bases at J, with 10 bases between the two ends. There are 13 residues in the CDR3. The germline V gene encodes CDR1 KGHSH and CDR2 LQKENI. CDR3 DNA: TGTGCCAGCTCACCAGCATTAGGGAACGAGCAGTACTTC. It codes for CASSPALGNEQYF.

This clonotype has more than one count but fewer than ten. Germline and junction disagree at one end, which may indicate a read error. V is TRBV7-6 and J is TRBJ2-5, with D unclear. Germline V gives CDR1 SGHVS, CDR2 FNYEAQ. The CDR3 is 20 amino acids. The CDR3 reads CASSLASGLRLAGGQEAQYF. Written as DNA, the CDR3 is TGTGCCAGCAGCTTAGCATCCGGGTTAAGGTTAGCAGGCGGTCAAGAGGCCCAGTACTTC.

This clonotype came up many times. CDR3 loop: CASSRPDSSYEQYV. The CDR3 coding sequence is TGTGCCAGCAGCCGTCCGGACAGTTCCTACGAGCAGTACGTC. V and J are TRBV7-9 and TRBJ2-7, with D tentatively TRBD1 (6 bases). In germline, CDR1 is SEHNR, CDR2 FQNEAQ (reference sequence). The ends were cut back, 5 bases at V and 1 base at J, with 12 bases in the middle. The CDR3 totals 14 residues.

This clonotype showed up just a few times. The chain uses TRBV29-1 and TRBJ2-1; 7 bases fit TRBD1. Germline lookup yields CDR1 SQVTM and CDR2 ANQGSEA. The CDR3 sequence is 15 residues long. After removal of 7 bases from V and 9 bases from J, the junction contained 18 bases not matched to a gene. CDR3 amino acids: CSAAAVVRGYSEQFF. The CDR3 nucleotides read TGCAGCGCCGCGGCGGTTGTCAGGGGGTATAGTGAGCAGTTCTTC.